This TCR beta chain was obtained from a study of read filtering for tumor transcriptome and immune sequencing. Turning to the study itself: DNase treatment preceded whole-transcriptome library preparation.

The library was built from roughly 400 ng RNA with molecular barcoded adaptors for alpha/delta and beta/gamma chains. Using its own MiXCR run on the reads, TCRdb lists one record per CDR3 protein. The table includes about 23,000 distinct CDR3 sequences, roughly 13% detected once. Study results and limitations: Single-read clonotypes: about 81.9% of IR-seq clonotypes (about 3.5% of reads), more than 70% of RNA-seq clonotypes (approximately 45% of reads).

V shed 6 bases and J shed 4 bases, with 9 bases lying between them. This CDR3 comprises 12 residues. At the time of active disease, bone marrow was collected from every patient. This clonotype was seen only a few times. Its antigen remains unidentified. Sequencing was done on a sample of a population of CD138-negative cells sorted from bone marrow. The chain joins TRBV12-3 or TRBV12-4 to TRBJ1-2, with a possible D match to TRBD1 (5 bases). This TCR was sampled from a donor at least 40 years old with multiple myeloma. The CDR3 region is CASSPGPYGYTF. The CDR3 nucleotides read TGTGCCAGCAGCCCAGGGCCCTATGGCTACACCTTC.